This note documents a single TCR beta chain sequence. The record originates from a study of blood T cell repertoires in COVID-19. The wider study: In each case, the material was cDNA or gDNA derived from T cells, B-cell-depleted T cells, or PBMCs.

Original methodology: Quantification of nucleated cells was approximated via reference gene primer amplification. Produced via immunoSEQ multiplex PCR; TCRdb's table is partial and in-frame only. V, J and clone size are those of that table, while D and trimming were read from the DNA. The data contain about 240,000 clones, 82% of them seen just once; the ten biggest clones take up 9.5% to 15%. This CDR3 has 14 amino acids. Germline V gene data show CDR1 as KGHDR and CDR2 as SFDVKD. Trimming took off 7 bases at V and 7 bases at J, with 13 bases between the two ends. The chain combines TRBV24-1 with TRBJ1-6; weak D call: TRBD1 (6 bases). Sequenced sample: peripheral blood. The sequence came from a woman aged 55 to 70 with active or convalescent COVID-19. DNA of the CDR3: TGTGCCACCAGGATGACAGGTACGAATTCACCCCTCCACTTT. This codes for CATRMTGTNSPLHF.